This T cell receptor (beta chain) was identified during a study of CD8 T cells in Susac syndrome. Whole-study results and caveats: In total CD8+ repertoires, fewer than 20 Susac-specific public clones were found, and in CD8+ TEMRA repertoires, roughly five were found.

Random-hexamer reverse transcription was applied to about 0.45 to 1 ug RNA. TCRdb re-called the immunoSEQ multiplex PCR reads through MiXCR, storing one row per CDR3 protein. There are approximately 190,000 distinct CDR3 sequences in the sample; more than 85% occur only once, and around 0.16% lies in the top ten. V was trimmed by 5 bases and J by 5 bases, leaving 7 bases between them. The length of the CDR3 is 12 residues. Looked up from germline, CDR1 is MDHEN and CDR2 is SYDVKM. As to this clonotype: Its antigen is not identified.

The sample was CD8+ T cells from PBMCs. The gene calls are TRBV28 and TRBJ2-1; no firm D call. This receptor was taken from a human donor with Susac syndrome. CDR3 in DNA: TGTGCCAGCAGTGAAAGGAACAATGAGCAGTTCTTC. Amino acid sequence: CASSERNNEQFF. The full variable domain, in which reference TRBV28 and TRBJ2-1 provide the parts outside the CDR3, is DVKVTQSSRYLVKRTGEKVFLECVQDMDHENMFWYRQDPGLGLRLIYFSYDVKMKEKGDIPEGYSVSREKKERFSLILESASTNQTSMYLCASSERNNEQFFGPGTRLTVL.